This T cell receptor (beta chain) was obtained from a study of blood T cell repertoires in COVID-19. Study as a whole: Material from acute and convalescent COVID-19 was sourced from the United States, Italy and Spain. PBMCs, B-cell-depleted T cells, or T cells provided the cDNA or gDNA that made up the material.

This clone has just one count. V lost 2 bases to trimming and J lost 1 base, with 14 bases between them. Germline V gives CDR1 SGHNT, CDR2 YENEEA. The CDR3 sequence is 16 residues long. Original processing notes: Amplified reference gene primers provided the basis for estimating nucleated cell counts. Measured with immunoSEQ multiplex PCR; TCRdb has only the in-frame clones, and not every one. V and J calls and clone size are those listed in that table; D and trimming were worked out from the DNA. The profile covers 150,000 to 200,000 clones, with around four fifths appearing a single time and roughly 19% taken by the ten largest.

V gene TRBV11-3 combines with J gene TRBJ1-1, with D possibly being TRBD1 (5 bases). Material: peripheral blood. This sequence was found in a woman in her seventies who had recovered from COVID-19. CDR3 bases: TGTGCCAGCAGCTTAAGTCATTCGGGGGGGAACACTGAAGCTTTCTTT. Translated: CASSLSHSGGNTEAFF.